The 9 T cell receptor beta chains below all came from one sample that was sequenced in a study of CD8 T cells in ankylosing spondylitis. One entry per CDR3 protein, called by TCRdb with MiXCR from the 5' RACE reads. The repertoire holds more than 150,000 distinct CDR3 sequences, about 18% seen once, with around 4% in the top ten. Specimen: blood, either unsorted or a sorted T cell fraction (not recorded which). These receptors were taken from a male donor between 5 and 29 years old with ankylosing spondylitis or in good health (not recorded which).

This clonotype has at least ten counts. The chain employs TRBV7-2 and TRBJ1-3; D is undetermined. The CDR3 loop spans 16 amino acids. Germline lookup yields CDR1 SGHTA and CDR2 FQGNSA. Trimming took off 1 base at V and 4 bases at J, with 14 bases between the two ends. The DNA for the CDR3 is TGTGCCAGCAGCTTAGTATTGGCGGGGAGAGGAAACACCATATATTTT. Protein: CASSLVLAGRGNTIYF.

This clonotype occurred a few times. CDR3 in amino acids: CATSELAGSEQFF. CDR3 nucleotide sequence: TGTGCCACCAGTGAACTAGCGGGATCTGAGCAGTTCTTC. This chain links TRBV24-1 with TRBJ2-1; 10 positions agree with TRBD2. The CDR3 is 13 residues long. V was pared by 4 bases and J by 9 bases, with 2 bases of the junction left unmatched. Germline values: CDR1 KGHDR, CDR2 SFDVKD.

V gene TRBV20-1 combines with J gene TRBJ2-3; 9 nucleotides match TRBD2. The CDR3 runs 15 residues. CDR1 DFQATT and CDR2 SNEGSKA come from the germline V gene (reference sequence). With 5 bases clipped from V and 0 bases from J, the junction kept 6 bases outside the gene matches. Written as DNA, the CDR3 is TGCAGTGCTGCGGGGGGGAATGCTAGCACAGATACGCAGTATTTT. Protein sequence: CSAAGGNASTDTQYF.

This clonotype came up many times. V and J are TRBV5-1 and TRBJ2-2; D is unclear. Trimming removed 0 bases from V and 4 bases from J, with 10 bases in between. Germline V gives CDR1 SGHRS, CDR2 YFSETQ. CDR3 size: 15 residues. The CDR3 loop is CASSLEWHTTGELFF. The CDR3 bases are TGCGCCAGCAGCTTGGAGTGGCATACCACCGGGGAGCTGTTTTTT.

This clonotype was observed many times. The chain combines TRBV6-5 with TRBJ2-5; 15 positions agree with TRBD2. The CDR3 sequence is 16 residues long. The J segment lost 2 bases and the V segment lost 6 bases, leaving 4 bases of the junction unmatched. The germline V gene encodes CDR1 MNHEY and CDR2 SVGAGI. The CDR3 DNA sequence: TGTGCCAGCAGAGGACTAGCGGGAGGGTTGCAAGAGACCCAGTACTTC. Amino acids: CASRGLAGGLQETQYF.

This clonotype has a count of ten or more. The rearrangement joins TRBV30 to TRBJ2-2, with D hard to call. Germline V lookup: CDR1 GTSNPN, CDR2 SVGIG (reference sequence). Deletions cut 0 bases from V and 4 bases from J, with 6 bases between. The CDR3 loop spans 13 amino acids. CDR3 sequence: CAWSVQRTGELFF. The DNA of the CDR3 is TGTGCCTGGAGTGTTCAGCGCACCGGGGAGCTGTTTTTT.

This clonotype occurred many times. The rearrangement links TRBV15 to TRBJ1-4; 7 bases match TRBD1. V was clipped by 3 bases and J by 7 bases; unmatched bases: 5. The CDR3 totals 14 residues. Germline V CDR1 and CDR2: LNHNV, YYDKDF (reference sequence). The CDR3 protein is CATSSERDSEKLFF. The CDR3 coding sequence is TGTGCCACCAGCAGTGAAAGGGACAGTGAAAAACTGTTTTTT.

This clonotype was seen ten or more times. The rearrangement uses TRBV5-1 and TRBJ2-2; TRBD1 agrees at 9 bases. The CDR3 is made up of 16 amino acids. V was pared by 4 bases and J by 0 bases, with 4 bases of the junction left unmatched. The germline gives CDR1 SGHRS, CDR2 YFSETQ. The CDR3 DNA is TGCGCCAGCAGCCCCGACAGGGGGGCGAACACCGGGGAGCTGTTTTTT. Protein product: CASSPDRGANTGELFF. The whole variable domain, filled in from reference TRBV5-1 and TRBJ2-2, reads KAGVTQTPRYLIKTRGQQVTLSCSPISGHRSVSWYQQTPGQGLQFLFEYFSETQRNKGNFPGRFSGRQFSNSRSEMNVSTLELGDSALYLCASSPDRGANTGELFFGEGSRLTVL.

This sequence joins TRBV11-2 and TRBJ2-2; 7 bases fit TRBD1. The CDR3 sequence is 16 residues long. Losses at the gene ends were 2 bases for V and 4 bases for J; bases not matched to a gene: 7. Germline V gives CDR1 SGHAT, CDR2 FQNNGV. CDR3 in DNA: TGTGCCAGCAGCTTAATCCGGGACAGTTCCACCGGGGAGCTGTTTTTT. Translating it yields CASSLIRDSSTGELFF.